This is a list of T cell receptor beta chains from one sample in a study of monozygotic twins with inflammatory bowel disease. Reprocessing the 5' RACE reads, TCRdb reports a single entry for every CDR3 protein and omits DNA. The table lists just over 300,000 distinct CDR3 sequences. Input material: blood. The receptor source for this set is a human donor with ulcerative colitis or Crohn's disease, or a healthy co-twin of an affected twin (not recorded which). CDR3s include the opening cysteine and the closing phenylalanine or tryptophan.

CASSPRGTYHNEQFF,TRBJ2-1,TRBV5-4
CATLGTENTGELFF,TRBJ2-2,TRBV24-1
CASSLGELGYGYTF,TRBJ1-2,TRBV7-9
CASSQQGRSYNEQFF,TRBJ2-1,TRBV3-1
CASSIDLVGTEAFF,TRBJ1-1,TRBV19
CAISENRASSGANVLTF,TRBJ2-6,TRBV10-3
CASSPGQVNTDTQYF,TRBJ2-3,TRBV6-1
CASSPIDRAQLAGGPDTQYF,TRBJ2-3,TRBV10-1
CASSPGQGARETQYF,TRBJ2-5,TRBV7-2
CASSQDGGLVPYEQYF,TRBJ2-7,TRBV3-1
CSAPRAGMTTEAFF,TRBJ1-1,TRBV20-1
CASSIPAVQETQYF,TRBJ2-5,TRBV19
CASSESPGGYEQYF,TRBJ2-7,TRBV10-2
CASRSLAGRSDTQYF,TRBJ2-3,TRBV7-2
CASSLLGLAVQETQYF,TRBJ2-5,TRBV5-1
CSVLREPGETQYF,TRBJ2-5,TRBV29-1
CASSLRGAEADTQYF,TRBJ2-3,TRBV12-3/TRBV12-4
CASKETTANTGELFF,TRBJ2-2,TRBV2
CATKGTANYGYTF,TRBJ1-2,TRBV6-5
CASSPFKARANEQYF,TRBJ2-7,TRBV13
CASSLNSGGPAGEQYF,TRBJ2-7,TRBV12-3/TRBV12-4
CASSFGGGSPLHF,TRBJ1-6,TRBV12-3/TRBV12-4
CASSWGNTIYF,TRBJ1-3,TRBV12-3/TRBV12-4
CASNDRQETQYF,TRBJ2-5,TRBV7-2
CASSIRVSATGELFF,TRBJ2-2,TRBV19
CASSPPLAERPHTQYF,TRBJ2-3,TRBV5-1
CSVGQNNQPQHF,TRBJ1-5,TRBV29-1
CASSQAAETQYF,TRBJ2-5,TRBV2